This is a list of T cell receptor beta chains from one sample in a study of blood T cell repertoires in COVID-19. Some clones are missing from TCRdb's copy, which holds only in-frame ones; the method was immunoSEQ multiplex PCR. The sample holds 150,000 to 200,000 clones, over 70% seen once. Sequencing was performed on PBMCs or T cells enriched from blood (not recorded which). The receptors were sampled from a woman aged 55-70 years who had recovered from COVID-19. Each CDR3 is given with its conserved first and last residue. Each record gives: V gene, CDR3 length, clone size, J gene, D gene, CDR3 protein. The D gene is left open where the match is weak. Clone size is stated in some rows and not others, as once, few, many or a class when expanded.

TRBV19	14	few	TRBJ1-3	TRBD1	CASSMDRSRNTIYF
TRBV20-1	10	-	TRBJ1-4	TRBD1	CSAREDRAFF
TRBV7-6	15	-	TRBJ2-1	-	CASSGGVGGYNEQFF
TRBV2	14	-	TRBJ1-2	TRBD1	CASRGGTGAYGYTF
TRBV3-1/TRBV3-2	14	-	TRBJ2-7	TRBD2	CASSGNSGGGEQYF
TRBV6-5	13	-	TRBJ1-6	-	CASSRQDNSPLHF
TRBV7-3	15	-	TRBJ1-2	-	CASSLTAQANYGYTF
TRBV5-1	17	-	TRBJ1-2	-	CASSLMMSAGGDYGYTF
TRBV11-2	14	-	TRBJ1-1	-	CASRLLLRDTEAFF
TRBV3-1/TRBV3-2	15	-	TRBJ1-1	-	CASSQGRGYNTEAFF
TRBV19	15	-	TRBJ1-2	-	CASSTQVRSDYGYTF
TRBV19	14	-	TRBJ1-1	-	CASSTFTRNTEAFF
TRBV19	14	-	TRBJ1-1	-	CASIARGMNTEAFF
TRBV5-6	13	-	TRBJ2-7	-	CASGAWDLRRQYF
TRBV5-1	13	few	TRBJ2-4	-	CASSTQGGNIQYF
TRBV18	16	-	TRBJ2-1	TRBD2	CASSPWSGGAVNEQFF
TRBV29-1	14	-	TRBJ1-1	TRBD1	CSALRDRGSTEAFF
TRBV2	13	-	TRBJ2-3	-	CASSALYTDTQYF
TRBV7-6	13	-	TRBJ1-6	-	CASSLAEGAFLHF
TRBV4-1	16	-	TRBJ1-4	TRBD1	CASSQGQGVTNEKLFF
TRBV12-3/TRBV12-4	13	-	TRBJ2-1	TRBD2	CASSSGGYNEQFF
TRBV5-1	13	-	TRBJ2-3	-	CASSRGNTDTQYF
TRBV27	13	-	TRBJ1-1	TRBD1	CASSLGRGSEAFF
TRBV10-3	16	-	TRBJ2-1	TRBD2	CAISEWSGGASNEQFF
TRBV7-6	13	-	TRBJ2-7	-	CASSLGPGYEQYF
TRBV4-1	17	-	TRBJ1-6	TRBD1	CASSRDRNGQGRSPLHF
TRBV30	12	-	TRBJ1-2	-	CAWDNDNYGYTF
TRBV23-1	15	once	TRBJ2-7	-	CASSNTGRGRYEQYF